The 27 T cell receptor beta chains given below trace back to one sample, sequenced in a study of early T cells in non-severe SARS-CoV-2 infection. TCRdb analysed the 5' RACE reads with MiXCR anew, one entry per CDR3 protein. Of about 33,000 distinct CDR3 sequences listed, more than 4.5% are singletons. The sample taken for sequencing was whole blood. The origin of the receptors is an adult who was a healthcare worker with PCR-confirmed SARS-CoV-2 infection or an uninfected control (not recorded which).

The sample holds many counts of this clonotype. The chain links TRBV7-3 to TRBJ2-2; D perhaps matches TRBD1 (6 bases). CDR1 and CDR2 from the germline V gene are SGHTA and FQGTGA. V dropped 0 bases and J dropped 6 bases, with 11 bases sitting between them. The CDR3 runs to 15 residues. The CDR3 nucleotides read TGTGCCAGCAGCTTAACCGGGACACGATCCGGGGAGCTGTTTTTT. This gives the protein CASSLTGTRSGELFF.

The chain uses TRBV24-1 and TRBJ2-1; D is unclear. CDR3 length equals 14 residues. The germline V gene has CDR1 KGHDR and CDR2 SFDVKD. With 9 bases removed from V and 4 bases from J, the gap between germline ends came to 15 bases. CDR3 sequence: CATGSSGGYNEQFF. CDR3 DNA: TGTGCCACCGGATCCTCAGGTGGTTACAATGAGCAGTTCTTC.

This clonotype has ten or more counts. The genes are TRBV27 and TRBJ2-4; D might be TRBD1 (5 bases). The CDR3 has 16 amino acids. V lost 5 bases to trimming and J lost 0 bases, with 14 bases between them. CDR1 is MNHEY and CDR2 is SMNVEV in the germline V gene (reference sequence). The DNA of the CDR3 is TGTGCCAGCAGTGCAGACAGAGTGCGAGCCAAAAACATTCAGTACTTC. As protein: CASSADRVRAKNIQYF.

This clonotype has ten or more counts. This rearrangement joins TRBV5-4 to TRBJ1-2, with unresolved D. The CDR3 is made up of 14 amino acids. Looked up from germline, CDR1 is SGHNT and CDR2 is YYREEE (reference sequence). Trimming removed 1 base from V and 0 bases from J, with 7 bases in between. CDR3 coding DNA: TGTGCCAGCAGCTTGCCGAACTCTAACTATGGCTACACCTTC. It codes for CASSLPNSNYGYTF.

This clonotype was picked up many times. This sequence joins TRBV27 and TRBJ2-7; 9 bases line up with TRBD1. There are 17 residues in the CDR3. The trim removed 5 bases at V and 6 bases at J, leaving 17 bases unmatched. Germline V CDR1 and CDR2: MNHEY, SMNVEV (reference sequence). CDR3 sequence: CASSPTPSGTGHVEQYF. In DNA, the CDR3 is TGTGCCAGCAGTCCCACCCCCTCCGGGACAGGGCACGTCGAGCAGTACTTC.

This clonotype was seen many times. The rearrangement links TRBV5-4 to TRBJ2-7; 8 positions match TRBD2. With 1 base clipped from V and 4 bases from J, the junction kept 7 bases outside the gene matches. This CDR3 has 15 amino acids. Germline loops: CDR1 SGHNT, CDR2 YYREEE (reference sequence). Here the CDR3 DNA reads TGTGCCAGCAGCTTGTTGGCGGGAGGACCTTACGAGCAGTACTTC. It yields the protein CASSLLAGGPYEQYF.

CDR3 sequence reads: CASNSGGPNYGYTF. CDR3 nucleotide sequence: TGCGCCAGCAATTCCGGGGGCCCCAACTATGGCTACACCTTC. The rearrangement uses TRBV5-1 and TRBJ1-2; perhaps TRBD1 as D (6 bases). This CDR3 has 14 amino acids. Trimming pared 6 bases from V and 2 bases from J, leaving 14 bases between. In germline, CDR1 is SGHRS, CDR2 YFSETQ. The whole variable domain, remainder taken from reference TRBV5-1 and TRBJ1-2, is KAGVTQTPRYLIKTRGQQVTLSCSPISGHRSVSWYQQTPGQGLQFLFEYFSETQRNKGNFPGRFSGRQFSNSRSEMNVSTLELGDSALYLCASNSGGPNYGYTFGSGTRLTVV.

The sample holds many counts of this clonotype. The chain joins TRBV5-1 to TRBJ2-5; D is perhaps TRBD2 (6 bases). CDR1 is SGHRS, CDR2 YFSETQ, per germline. The length of the CDR3 is 14 residues. V shed 1 base and J shed 4 bases, with 11 bases lying between them. This CDR3 reads CASSLLQGGETQYF. DNA for the CDR3: TGCGCCAGCAGCTTGCTCCAGGGAGGAGAGACCCAGTACTTC.

This clonotype was seen more than once but under ten times. The chain recombines TRBV12-3 or TRBV12-4 with TRBJ1-3, with D tentatively TRBD1 (6 bases). V lost 7 bases to trimming and J lost 0 bases, with 22 bases between them. The CDR3 has 18 residues. In DNA form, the CDR3 reads TGTGCCAGCACTATAGGAGGTCGCGGGGGCCCCTCTGGAAACACCATATATTTT. Translation: CASTIGGRGGPSGNTIYF.

This clonotype was counted at least ten times. This sequence joins TRBV6-4 and TRBJ2-1, with D possibly matching TRBD2 (6 bases). CDR1 and CDR2 (germline): MRHNA, SNTAGT. The V end lost 4 bases, the J end lost 3 bases, and 13 bases lay between the germline ends. The CDR3 has 15 amino acids. CDR3 protein: CASSVTFGSYNEQFF. In nucleotides, the CDR3 is TGTGCCAGCAGTGTCACATTCGGGAGCTACAATGAGCAGTTCTTC.

In this sample, this clonotype turned up many times. The chain couples TRBV7-2 to TRBJ2-5; 8 bases agree with TRBD2. The CDR3 totals 14 residues. Germline V gene sequence: CDR1 SGHTA, CDR2 FQGNSA. J lost 2 bases, V lost 2 bases, and 1 base had no gene match. The CDR3 region has the DNA TGTGCCAGCAGCTTACAGCGGGAGCAAGAGACCCAGTACTTC. It specifies CASSLQREQETQYF.

This clonotype was observed many times. The chain carries TRBV5-6 and TRBJ1-6; the D is unclear. The CDR3 runs 12 residues. V was trimmed by 4 bases and J by 9 bases, leaving 8 bases between them. Germline V gene sequence: CDR1 SGHDT, CDR2 YYEEEE. The DNA of the CDR3 is TGTGCCAGCAGCGCGGTAGGTTCACCCCTCCACTTT. Translated: CASSAVGSPLHF.

This clonotype was counted at least ten times. This chain joins TRBV18 and TRBJ2-1; 8 positions agree with TRBD2. The V gene end was trimmed by 6 bases and the J gene end by 0 bases; junction bases not matched to a gene: 10. The V gene's germline CDR1 is KGHSH and CDR2 LQKENI. This CDR3 is built from 17 residues. This CDR3 is CASSPASGLSSYNEQFF. The CDR3 DNA is TGTGCCAGCTCTCCGGCTAGCGGGTTAAGCTCCTACAATGAGCAGTTCTTC.

This clonotype was detected ten times or more. The chain has TRBV20-1 and TRBJ1-1; D not certain. CDR1 DFQATT and CDR2 SNEGSKA come from the germline V gene (reference sequence). The V end was cut by 3 bases, the J end by 2 bases, with 7 bases between. The CDR3 is 12 residues long. This chain's CDR3 is CSARGKNTEAFF. The CDR3 DNA is TGCAGTGCTAGGGGCAAAAACACTGAAGCTTTCTTT.

This clonotype was seen ten or more times. The chain carries TRBV28 and TRBJ2-4, with 9 bases fitting TRBD2. Trimming at V came to 4 bases and at J to 0 bases, leaving 13 bases not matched to a gene. The CDR3 is 19 amino acids. The germline CDR1 and CDR2 sequences are MDHEN and SYDVKM. CDR3 in DNA: TGTGCCAGCAGTTACGAGCGGGAGGAGGTAACGGGAGCCAAAAACATTCAGTACTTC. Its translation is CASSYEREEVTGAKNIQYF.

This clonotype was observed many times. This rearrangement joins TRBV20-1 to TRBJ2-1, with 14 bases matching TRBD2. J gave up 7 bases and V 4 bases, and 6 bases lay outside the gene matches. CDR3 size: 15 residues. Germline assignment: CDR1 DFQATT and CDR2 SNEGSKA (reference sequence). For the CDR3, the DNA is TGCAGTGCTATACGGACTAGCGGGAGGTATAATGAGCAGTTCTTC. Translation gives CSAIRTSGRYNEQFF.

The table lists this clonotype with many counts. The V gene is TRBV11-3, the J gene TRBJ2-1; D gene unclear. Trimming took 1 base from V and 8 from J, leaving 12 bases between them. Germline V gene lookup returns CDR1 SGHNT and CDR2 YENEEA. The CDR3 consists of 14 residues. CDR3 protein: CASSLGGYLHEQFF. As DNA, the CDR3 is TGTGCCAGCAGCTTAGGTGGATATCTCCATGAGCAGTTCTTC. The full variable domain, rest sourced from reference TRBV11-3 and TRBJ2-1, is EAGVVQSPRYKIIEKKQPVAFWCNPISGHNTLYWYLQNLGQGPELLIRYENEEAVDDSQLPKDRFSAERLKGVDSTLKIQPAELGDSAVYLCASSLGGYLHEQFFGPGTRLTVL.

This clonotype was observed a handful of times. The gene calls are TRBV4-1 and TRBJ1-5; 8 bases fit TRBD1. V trimming: 1 base; J trimming: 5 bases; junction bases outside the gene matches: 4. The CDR3 loop spans 15 amino acids. Germline V lookup: CDR1 MGHRA, CDR2 YSYEKL. The CDR3, as DNA: TGCGCCAGCAGCCAAGGGCCGGGACAGGATCAGCCCCAGCATTTT. The encoded protein is CASSQGPGQDQPQHF.

This clonotype was found many times. The chain has TRBV5-6 and TRBJ2-7; 8 positions match TRBD1. Trimming took 4 bases from V and 5 from J; bases not matched to a gene: 11. The length of the CDR3 is 15 residues. Per germline, CDR1 SGHDT and CDR2 YYEEEE. The CDR3 spells CASSPPGQAPHEQYV. CDR3 nucleotide sequence: TGTGCCAGCAGCCCTCCGGGACAGGCCCCCCACGAGCAGTACGTC.

The sample holds many counts of this clonotype. The chain couples TRBV7-2 to TRBJ2-1; D possibly corresponds to TRBD2 (5 bases). Germline V gives CDR1 SGHTA, CDR2 FQGNSA. This CDR3 spans 16 amino acids. V lost 0 bases and J lost 0, with 9 bases in between. DNA for the CDR3: TGTGCCAGCAGCTTAGCGTTTGGGAGCTCCTACAATGAGCAGTTCTTC. Translated: CASSLAFGSSYNEQFF.

This clonotype was seen repeatedly, ten times or more. CDR3 protein: CSASSGSSYEQYV. As DNA, the CDR3 is TGCAGTGCTAGCAGTGGGAGCTCCTACGAGCAGTACGTC. The genes are TRBV20-1 and TRBJ2-7; possible D gene TRBD2, 5 bases. Per germline, CDR1 DFQATT and CDR2 SNEGSKA (reference sequence). The CDR3 is made up of 13 amino acids. With 3 bases removed from V and 0 bases from J, the gap between germline ends came to 9 bases.

This clonotype has at least ten counts. The genes are TRBV5-4 and TRBJ2-5, with TRBD2 matching over 10 bases. The CDR3 spans 14 residues. With V trimmed by 5 bases and J by 4 bases, 5 bases remained unmatched. Germline CDR1 SGHNT, CDR2 YYREEE (reference sequence). CDR3 sequence reads: CASSPSGRGETQYF. Written as DNA, the CDR3 is TGTGCCAGCAGTCCCAGCGGGAGGGGAGAGACCCAGTACTTC.

On this clonotype itself: One end of the junction varies from germline; a read error may be responsible. The rearrangement joins TRBV6-6 to TRBJ2-7; D is possibly TRBD2 (5 bases). Germline V gives CDR1 MNHNY, CDR2 SVGAGI (reference sequence). The CDR3 runs to 13 residues. DNA for the CDR3: TGTGCCAGCAGCCCCGGCGGAGCGGTCTTCGGGAACTTC. It is translated as CASSPGGAVFGNF.

In this sample, this clonotype turned up many times. The chain joins TRBV28 to TRBJ1-6; possibly TRBD1 for D (6 bases). V lost 2 bases to trimming and J lost 0 bases, with 20 bases between them. The CDR3 is 20 residues long. Per germline, CDR1 MDHEN and CDR2 SYDVKM. CDR3: CASSLAWVGGSSSYNSPLHF. In DNA form, the CDR3 reads TGTGCCAGCAGTTTAGCCTGGGTTGGGGGCTCGAGCTCCTATAATTCACCCCTCCACTTT.

This clonotype was picked up many times. J is TRBJ1-5 and V is TRBV6-5; no clear D gene. This CDR3 has 15 amino acids. The V gene's germline CDR1 is MNHEY and CDR2 SVGAGI. V was cut by 5 bases and J by 0 bases, with 11 bases left in between. The CDR3 nucleotides read TGTGCCAGCAGTACGACAAGCTATAGCAATCAGCCCCAGCATTTT. Translation gives CASSTTSYSNQPQHF.

This clonotype was observed at least ten times. The chain employs TRBV6-4 and TRBJ2-1; TRBD1 matches at 7 bases. The J segment lost 2 bases and the V segment lost 2 bases, leaving 3 bases of the junction unmatched. This CDR3 spans 15 amino acids. The V gene's germline CDR1 is MRHNA and CDR2 SNTAGT. DNA of the CDR3: TGTGCCAGCAGTGACGAAGACAGGGCCTACAATGAGCAGTTCTTC. Its protein product is CASSDEDRAYNEQFF.

This clonotype was found a few times. The chain combines TRBV7-9 with TRBJ2-7, with D hard to call. V was cut by 3 bases and J by 7 bases, with 7 bases left in between. The CDR3 is made up of 11 amino acids. Germline CDR1 SEHNR, CDR2 FQNEAQ (reference sequence). CDR3 in amino acids: CASSFGLEQYF. The CDR3 DNA sequence: TGTGCCAGCAGCTTTGGTCTAGAGCAGTACTTC.